This T cell receptor (beta chain) is from a study of blood T cell repertoires in COVID-19. For the study at large: Donors in Cohort 3 counted as recovered after two negative PCRs, clearance, or symptom resolution. In each case, the material was cDNA or gDNA derived from T cells, B-cell-depleted T cells, or PBMCs.

Profiled with immunoSEQ multiplex PCR; TCRdb holds only in-frame clones, not every one. The sample records some 200,000 clones, around 87% being singletons. In germline, CDR1 is WSHSY, CDR2 SAAADI. J was trimmed by 0 bases and V by 0 bases; bases with no gene match: 10. This CDR3 is built from 19 residues. This TCR was recovered from a man aged 25 to 40 in a cohort exposed to, infected with or recovered from COVID-19 (not recorded which). V gene TRBV10-2 combines with J gene TRBJ1-4; 7 bases align to TRBD1. Sequencing input: PBMCs or T cells enriched from blood (not recorded which). CDR3 in DNA: TGCGCCAGCAGTGAGTCGATAGGCTTTCAGGGGGCAACTAATGAAAAACTGTTTTTT. It is translated as CASSESIGFQGATNEKLFF.